The table lists the clone carrying this TCR beta chain with many counts. Additional DNA sequences in this sample encode the identical CDR3. Original methodology: Reference gene primers were amplified, and this amplification served to estimate nucleated cell counts. Profiling relied on immunoSEQ multiplex PCR, and the TCRdb table lists in-frame clones only, not all of them. V and J calls and clone size are those listed in that table; D and trimming were worked out from the DNA. The table has about 130,000 clones, approximately 86% seen once. This specimen belongs to a study of blood T cell repertoires in COVID-19. Study overall: COVID-19 samples from acute and convalescent phases originated in the United States, Italy and Spain.

The sample was peripheral blood. The receptor was isolated from a woman between 45 and 60 years old who had recovered from COVID-19.

In DNA form, the CDR3 reads TGTGCCAGCAGTTTGGGACAGGGAATGAACACTGAAGCTTTCTTT. As protein: CASSLGQGMNTEAFF. The chain carries TRBV7-2 and TRBJ1-1; 9 bases are shared with TRBD1. Germline trimming cut 6 bases from V and 0 bases from J; bases unmatched to any gene: 5. This CDR3 has 15 residues. Germline CDR1 is SGHTA and CDR2 is FQGNSA.